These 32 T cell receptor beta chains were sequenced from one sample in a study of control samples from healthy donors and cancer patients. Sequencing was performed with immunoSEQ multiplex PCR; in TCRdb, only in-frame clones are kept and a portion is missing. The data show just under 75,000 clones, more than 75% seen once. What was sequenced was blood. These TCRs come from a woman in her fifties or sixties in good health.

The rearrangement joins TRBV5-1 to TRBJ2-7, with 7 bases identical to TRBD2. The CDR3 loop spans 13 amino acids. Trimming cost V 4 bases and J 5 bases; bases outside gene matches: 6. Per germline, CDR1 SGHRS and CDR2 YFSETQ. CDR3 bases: TGCGCCAGCAGCCCACGGACTAGTGACGAGCAGTACTTC. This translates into CASSPRTSDEQYF. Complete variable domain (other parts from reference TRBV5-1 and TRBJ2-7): KAGVTQTPRYLIKTRGQQVTLSCSPISGHRSVSWYQQTPGQGLQFLFEYFSETQRNKGNFPGRFSGRQFSNSRSEMNVSTLELGDSALYLCASSPRTSDEQYFGPGTRLTVT.

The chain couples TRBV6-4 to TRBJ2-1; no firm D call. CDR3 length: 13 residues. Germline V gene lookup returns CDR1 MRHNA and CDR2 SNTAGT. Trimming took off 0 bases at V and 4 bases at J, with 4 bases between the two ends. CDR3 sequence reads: CASSDSGYNEQFF. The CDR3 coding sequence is TGTGCCAGCAGTGACTCAGGGTACAATGAGCAGTTCTTC.

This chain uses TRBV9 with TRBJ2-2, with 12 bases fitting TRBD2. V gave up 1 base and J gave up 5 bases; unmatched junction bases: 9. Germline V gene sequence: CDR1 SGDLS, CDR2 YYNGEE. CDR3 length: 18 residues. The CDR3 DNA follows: TGTGCCAGCAGCGTACTAGCGGGAGGGCCGGATAGTACCGGGGAGCTGTTTTTT. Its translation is CASSVLAGGPDSTGELFF.

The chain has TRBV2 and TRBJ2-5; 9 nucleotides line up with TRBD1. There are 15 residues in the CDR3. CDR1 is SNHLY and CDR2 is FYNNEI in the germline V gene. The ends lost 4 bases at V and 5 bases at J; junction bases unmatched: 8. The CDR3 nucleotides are TGTGCCAGCAGTGGAGGGACAGGGTCTCGGGAGACCCAGTACTTC. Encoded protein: CASSGGTGSRETQYF.

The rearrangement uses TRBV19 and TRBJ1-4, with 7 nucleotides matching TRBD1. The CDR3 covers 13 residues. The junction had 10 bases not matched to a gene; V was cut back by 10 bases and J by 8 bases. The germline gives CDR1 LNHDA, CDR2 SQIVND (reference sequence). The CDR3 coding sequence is TGTGCCACCCGAGATGGAGGGGGCGAAAAACTGTTTTTT. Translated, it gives CATRDGGGEKLFF.

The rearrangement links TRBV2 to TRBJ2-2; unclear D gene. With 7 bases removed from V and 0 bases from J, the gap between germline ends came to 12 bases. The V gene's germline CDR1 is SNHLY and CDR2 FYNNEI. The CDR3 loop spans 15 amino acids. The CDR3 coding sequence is TGTGCCAGCACCCTTGGACGTACGAACACCGGGGAGCTGTTTTTT. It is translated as CASTLGRTNTGELFF.

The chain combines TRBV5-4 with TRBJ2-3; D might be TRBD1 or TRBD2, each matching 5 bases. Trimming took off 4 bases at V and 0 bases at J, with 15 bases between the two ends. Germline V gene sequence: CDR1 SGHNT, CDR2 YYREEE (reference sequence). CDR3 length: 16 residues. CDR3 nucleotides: TGTGCCAGCAGCCTCTTCGGGGCTAGAAGCACAGATACGCAGTATTTT. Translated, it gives CASSLFGARSTDTQYF.

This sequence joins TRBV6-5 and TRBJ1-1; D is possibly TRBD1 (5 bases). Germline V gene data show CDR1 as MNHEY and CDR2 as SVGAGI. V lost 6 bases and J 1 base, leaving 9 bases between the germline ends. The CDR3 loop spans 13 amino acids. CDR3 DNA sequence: TGTGCCAGCAGGGTTGACAGGAACACTGAAGCTTTCTTT. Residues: CASRVDRNTEAFF.

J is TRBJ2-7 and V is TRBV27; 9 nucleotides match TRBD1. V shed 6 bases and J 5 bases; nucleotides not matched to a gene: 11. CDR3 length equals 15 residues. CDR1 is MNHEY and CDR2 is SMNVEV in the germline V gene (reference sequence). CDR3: CASSSPGTGSHEQYF. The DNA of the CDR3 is TGTGCCAGCAGCTCACCCGGGACAGGGAGCCACGAGCAGTACTTC.

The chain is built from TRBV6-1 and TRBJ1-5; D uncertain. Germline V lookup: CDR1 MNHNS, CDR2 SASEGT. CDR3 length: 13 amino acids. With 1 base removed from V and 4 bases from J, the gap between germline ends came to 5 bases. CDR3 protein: CASSEVGNQPQHF. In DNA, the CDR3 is TGTGCCAGCAGTGAAGTTGGGAATCAGCCCCAGCATTTT.

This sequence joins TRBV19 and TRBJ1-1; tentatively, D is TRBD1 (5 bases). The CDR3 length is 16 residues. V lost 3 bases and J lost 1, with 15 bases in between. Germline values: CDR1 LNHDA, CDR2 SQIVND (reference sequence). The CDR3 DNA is TGTGCCAGTAGTATGTACGACAGAACTGCGAACACTGAAGCTTTCTTT. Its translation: CASSMYDRTANTEAFF.

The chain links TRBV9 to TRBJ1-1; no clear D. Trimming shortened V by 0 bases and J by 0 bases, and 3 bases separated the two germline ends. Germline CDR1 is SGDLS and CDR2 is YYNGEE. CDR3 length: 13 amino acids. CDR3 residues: CASSVEVNTEAFF. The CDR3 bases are TGTGCCAGCAGCGTAGAGGTGAACACTGAAGCTTTCTTT.

CDR3 in amino acids: CASSAKITGELFF. Written as DNA, the CDR3 is TGTGCCAGCAGCGCTAAGATCACCGGGGAGCTGTTTTTT. The chain combines TRBV9 with TRBJ2-2; D is unresolved. This CDR3 spans 13 amino acids. Germline V gene data show CDR1 as SGDLS and CDR2 as YYNGEE. Trimming took 3 bases from V and 4 from J, leaving 7 bases between them. Supplemented by reference TRBV9 and TRBJ2-2, the full variable domain reads DSGVTQTPKHLITATGQRVTLRCSPRSGDLSVYWYQQSLDQGLQFLIQYYNGEERAKGNILERFSAQQFPDLHSELNLSSLELGDSALYFCASSAKITGELFFGEGSRLTVL.

The CDR3 loop reads CASRGWDDTEAFF. The CDR3 nucleotides are TGTGCCTCCAGAGGCTGGGACGACACTGAAGCTTTCTTT. This rearrangement joins TRBV6-5 to TRBJ1-1, with a weak D call TRBD1 (5 bases). The CDR3 length is 13 residues. Germline CDR1 and CDR2: MNHEY and SVGAGI. The ends were cut back, 11 bases at V and 3 bases at J, with 16 bases in the middle.

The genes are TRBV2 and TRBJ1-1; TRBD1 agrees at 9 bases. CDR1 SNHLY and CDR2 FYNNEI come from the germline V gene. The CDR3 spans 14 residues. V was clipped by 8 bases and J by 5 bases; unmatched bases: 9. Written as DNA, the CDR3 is TGTGCCAGCCCCTTGGGACAGGGAGGTACTGAAGCTTTCTTT. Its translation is CASPLGQGGTEAFF.

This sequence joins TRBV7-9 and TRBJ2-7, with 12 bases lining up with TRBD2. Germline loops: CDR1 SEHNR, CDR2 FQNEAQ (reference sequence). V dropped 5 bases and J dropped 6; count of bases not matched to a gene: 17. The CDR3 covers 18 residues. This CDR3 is CASSPNPSGRAMKGEQYF. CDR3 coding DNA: TGTGCCAGCAGCCCTAACCCTAGCGGGAGGGCCATGAAAGGCGAGCAGTACTTC.

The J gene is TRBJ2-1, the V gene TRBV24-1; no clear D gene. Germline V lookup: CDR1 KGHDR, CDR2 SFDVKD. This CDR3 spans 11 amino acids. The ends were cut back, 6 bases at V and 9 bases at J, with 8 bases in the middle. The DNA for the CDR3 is TGTGCCACCAGTAAAAGGAGTGAGCAGTTCTTC. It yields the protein CATSKRSEQFF.

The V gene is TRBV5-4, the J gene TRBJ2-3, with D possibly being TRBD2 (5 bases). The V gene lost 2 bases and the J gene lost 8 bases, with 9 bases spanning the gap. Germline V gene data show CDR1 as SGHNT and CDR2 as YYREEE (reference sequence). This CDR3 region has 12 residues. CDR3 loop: CASSFVGGTQYF. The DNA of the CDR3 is TGTGCCAGCAGCTTCGTCGGAGGTACGCAGTATTTT.

CDR3 in amino acids: CASNRGFYEQYF. The CDR3 DNA is TGTGCCAGCAATCGGGGCTTCTACGAGCAGTACTTC. This sequence joins TRBV6-5 and TRBJ2-7, with D perhaps being TRBD1 or TRBD2 (5 bases each). From germline, CDR1 is MNHEY and CDR2 SVGAGI. The CDR3 is 12 amino acids. V was clipped by 7 bases and J by 3 bases, with 10 bases between them.

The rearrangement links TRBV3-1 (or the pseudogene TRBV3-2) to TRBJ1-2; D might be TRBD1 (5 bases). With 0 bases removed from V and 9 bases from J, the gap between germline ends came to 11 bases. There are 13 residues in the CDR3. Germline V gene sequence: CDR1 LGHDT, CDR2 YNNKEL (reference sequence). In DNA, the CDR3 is TGTGCCAGCAGCCAAGATGGCAGGGATCGCTACACCTTC. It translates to CASSQDGRDRYTF.

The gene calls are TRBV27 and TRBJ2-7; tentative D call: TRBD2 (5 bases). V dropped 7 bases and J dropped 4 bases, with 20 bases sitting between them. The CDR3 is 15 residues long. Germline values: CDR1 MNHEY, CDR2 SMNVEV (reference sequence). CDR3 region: CASKKGGLALYEQYF. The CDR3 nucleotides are TGTGCCAGCAAAAAAGGCGGGCTAGCCTTATACGAGCAGTACTTC.

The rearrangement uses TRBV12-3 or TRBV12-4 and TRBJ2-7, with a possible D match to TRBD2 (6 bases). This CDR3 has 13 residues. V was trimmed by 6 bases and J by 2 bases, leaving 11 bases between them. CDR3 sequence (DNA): TGTGCCAGCAGGATTAGCGGAACCTACGAGCAGTACTTC. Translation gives CASRISGTYEQYF.

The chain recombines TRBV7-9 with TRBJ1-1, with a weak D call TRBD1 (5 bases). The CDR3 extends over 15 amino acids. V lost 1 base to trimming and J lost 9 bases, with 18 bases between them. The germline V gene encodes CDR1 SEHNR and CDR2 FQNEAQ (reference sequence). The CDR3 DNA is TGTGCCAGCAGCTTAGTCTTGCAGGGAGTAAAGAAAGCTTTCTTT. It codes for CASSLVLQGVKKAFF.

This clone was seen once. The CDR3 sequence is CASSLSGAKQETQYF. The DNA of the CDR3 is TGTGCCAGCTCACTCAGCGGAGCTAAACAAGAGACCCAGTACTTC. This chain connects TRBV18 to TRBJ2-5; TRBD2 might be the D (5 bases). V gave up 4 bases and J gave up 2 bases, with 14 bases separating them. From germline, CDR1 is KGHSH and CDR2 LQKENI. The CDR3 sequence is 15 residues long.

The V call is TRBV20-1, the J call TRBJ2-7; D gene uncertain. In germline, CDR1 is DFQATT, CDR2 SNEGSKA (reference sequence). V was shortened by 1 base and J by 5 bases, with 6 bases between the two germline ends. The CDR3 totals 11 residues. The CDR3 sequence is CSARAGHEQYF. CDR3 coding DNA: TGCAGTGCTAGAGCGGGCCACGAGCAGTACTTC.

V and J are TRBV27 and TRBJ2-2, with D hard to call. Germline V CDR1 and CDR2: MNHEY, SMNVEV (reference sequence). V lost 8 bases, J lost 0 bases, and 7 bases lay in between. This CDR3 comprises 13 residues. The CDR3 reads CASADTNTGELFF. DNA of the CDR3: TGTGCCAGCGCCGACACGAACACCGGGGAGCTGTTTTTT.

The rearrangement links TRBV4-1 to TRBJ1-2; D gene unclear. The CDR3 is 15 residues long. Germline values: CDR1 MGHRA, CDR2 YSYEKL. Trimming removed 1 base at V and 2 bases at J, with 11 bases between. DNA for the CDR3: TGCGCCAGCAGCCAAGCTGAGCTAGCAAACTATGGCTACACCTTC. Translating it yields CASSQAELANYGYTF.

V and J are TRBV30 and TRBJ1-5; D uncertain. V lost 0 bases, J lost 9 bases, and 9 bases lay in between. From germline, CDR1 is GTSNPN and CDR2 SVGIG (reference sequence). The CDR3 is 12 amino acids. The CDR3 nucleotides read TGTGCCTGGAGTGTACCTGGGTTGCCCCAGCATTTT. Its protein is CAWSVPGLPQHF.

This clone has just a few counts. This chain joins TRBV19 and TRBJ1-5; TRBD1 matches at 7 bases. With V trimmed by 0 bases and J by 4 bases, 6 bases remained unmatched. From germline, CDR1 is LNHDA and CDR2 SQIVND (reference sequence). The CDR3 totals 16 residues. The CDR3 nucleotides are TGTGCCAGTAGTATAGATGCGGACAGGAGGAATCAGCCCCAGCATTTT. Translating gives CASSIDADRRNQPQHF.

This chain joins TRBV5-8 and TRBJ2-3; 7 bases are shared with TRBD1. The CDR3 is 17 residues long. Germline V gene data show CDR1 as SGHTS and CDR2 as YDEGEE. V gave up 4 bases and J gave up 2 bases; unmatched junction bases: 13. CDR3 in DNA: TGTGCCAGCAGCCTTTATACAGGGGTGCACGCCACAGATACGCAGTATTTT. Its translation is CASSLYTGVHATDTQYF.

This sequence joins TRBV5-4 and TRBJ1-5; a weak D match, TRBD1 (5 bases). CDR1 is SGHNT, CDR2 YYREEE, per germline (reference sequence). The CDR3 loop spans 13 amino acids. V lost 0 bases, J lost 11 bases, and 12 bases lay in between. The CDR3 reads CASSLDSSGAQHF. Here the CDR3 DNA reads TGTGCCAGCAGCTTGGACAGCTCGGGGGCCCAGCATTTT.

CDR3 nucleotides: TGTGCCAGCAGCTCCCTCCGGACGGTAACGAACACCGGGGAGCTGTTTTTT. Its translation is CASSSLRTVTNTGELFF. The rearrangement uses TRBV5-6 and TRBJ2-2; D unresolved. The germline gives CDR1 SGHDT, CDR2 YYEEEE. This CDR3 comprises 17 residues. The germline V and J ends were trimmed by 3 bases and 0 bases, with 15 bases remaining between them.